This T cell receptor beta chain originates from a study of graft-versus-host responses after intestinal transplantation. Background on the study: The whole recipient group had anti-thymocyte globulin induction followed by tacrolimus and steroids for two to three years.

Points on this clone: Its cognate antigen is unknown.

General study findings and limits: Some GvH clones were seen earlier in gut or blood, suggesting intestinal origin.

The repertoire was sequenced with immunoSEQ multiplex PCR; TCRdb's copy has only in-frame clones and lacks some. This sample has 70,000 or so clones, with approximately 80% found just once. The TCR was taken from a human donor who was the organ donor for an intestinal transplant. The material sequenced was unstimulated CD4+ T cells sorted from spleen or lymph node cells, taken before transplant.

CDR3 bases: TGTGCCAGCAGCGTAGCGACGGGGGGGGGCTACACCTTC. Amino acid sequence: CASSVATGGGYTF. The chain recombines TRBV9 with TRBJ1-2, with D possibly being TRBD1 (5 bases). The CDR3 runs 13 residues. Looked up from germline, CDR1 is SGDLS and CDR2 is YYNGEE. V lost 0 bases and J lost 8, with 11 bases in between. Together with reference TRBV9 and TRBJ1-2, the CDR3 gives the full variable domain: DSGVTQTPKHLITATGQRVTLRCSPRSGDLSVYWYQQSLDQGLQFLIQYYNGEERAKGNILERFSAQQFPDLHSELNLSSLELGDSALYFCASSVATGGGYTFGSGTRLTVV.